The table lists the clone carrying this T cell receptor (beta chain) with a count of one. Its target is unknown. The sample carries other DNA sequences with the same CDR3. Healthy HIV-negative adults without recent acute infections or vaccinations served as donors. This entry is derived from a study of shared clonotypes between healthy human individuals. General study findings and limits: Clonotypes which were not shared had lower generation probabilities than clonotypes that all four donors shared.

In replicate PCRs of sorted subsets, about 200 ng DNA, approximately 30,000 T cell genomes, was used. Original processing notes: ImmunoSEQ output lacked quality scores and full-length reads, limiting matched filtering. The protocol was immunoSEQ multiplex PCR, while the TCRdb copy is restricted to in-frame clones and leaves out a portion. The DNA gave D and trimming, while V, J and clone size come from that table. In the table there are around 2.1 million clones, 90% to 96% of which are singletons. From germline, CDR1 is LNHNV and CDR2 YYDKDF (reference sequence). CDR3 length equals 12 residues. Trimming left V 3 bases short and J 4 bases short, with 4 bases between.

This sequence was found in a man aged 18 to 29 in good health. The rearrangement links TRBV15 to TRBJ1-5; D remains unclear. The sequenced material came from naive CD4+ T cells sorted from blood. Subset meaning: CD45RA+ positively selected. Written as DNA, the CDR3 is TGTGCCACCAGCAGGGCTAATCAGCCCCAGCATTTT. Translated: CATSRANQPQHF.